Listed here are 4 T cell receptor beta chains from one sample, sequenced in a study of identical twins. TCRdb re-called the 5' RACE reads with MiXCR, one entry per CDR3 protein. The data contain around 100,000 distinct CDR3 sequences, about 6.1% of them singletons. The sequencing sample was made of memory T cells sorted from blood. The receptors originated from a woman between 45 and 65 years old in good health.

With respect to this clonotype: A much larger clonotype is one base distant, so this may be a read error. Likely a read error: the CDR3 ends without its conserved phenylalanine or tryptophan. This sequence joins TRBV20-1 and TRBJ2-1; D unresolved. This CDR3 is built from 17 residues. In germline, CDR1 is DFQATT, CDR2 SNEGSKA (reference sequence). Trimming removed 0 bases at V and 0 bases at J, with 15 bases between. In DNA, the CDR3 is TGCAGTGCTAGAGAGATGGGCAGTCAAAGCTCCTACAATGAGCAGTTCTAC. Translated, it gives CSAREMGSQSSYNEQFY.

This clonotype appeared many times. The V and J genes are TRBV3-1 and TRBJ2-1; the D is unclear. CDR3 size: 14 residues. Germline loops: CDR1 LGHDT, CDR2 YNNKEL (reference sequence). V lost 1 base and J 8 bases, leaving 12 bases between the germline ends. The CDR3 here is CASSQGDIAHEQFF. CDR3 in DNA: TGTGCCAGCAGCCAAGGTGATATAGCTCATGAGCAGTTCTTC.

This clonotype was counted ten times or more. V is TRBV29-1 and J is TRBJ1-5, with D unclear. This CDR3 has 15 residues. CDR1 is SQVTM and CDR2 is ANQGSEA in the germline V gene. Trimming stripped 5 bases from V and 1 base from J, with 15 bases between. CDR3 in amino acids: CSVTDGAQSNQPQHF. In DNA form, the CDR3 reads TGCAGCGTTACGGACGGTGCCCAGAGCAATCAGCCCCAGCATTTT.

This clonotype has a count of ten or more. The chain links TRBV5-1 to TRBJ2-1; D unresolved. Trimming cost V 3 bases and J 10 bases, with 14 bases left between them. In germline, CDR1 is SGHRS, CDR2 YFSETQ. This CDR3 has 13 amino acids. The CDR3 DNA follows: TGCGCCAGCAGCTCCGGACCTGCTGGGGAGCAGTTCTTC. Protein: CASSSGPAGEQFF.